This T cell receptor (beta chain) is drawn from a study of blood T cell repertoires in COVID-19. Study details: Both acute and convalescent COVID-19 samples were obtained from the United States, Italy and Spain.

The CDR3 covers 15 residues. The germline CDR1 and CDR2 sequences are SGHKS and YYEKEE (reference sequence). The germline V and J ends were trimmed by 0 bases and 3 bases, with 13 bases remaining between them. How the authors handled the data: It was from reference gene primer amplification that nucleated cell counts were estimated. Sequencing was performed with immunoSEQ multiplex PCR; in TCRdb, only in-frame clones are kept and a portion is missing. That table furnishes V, J and clone size, whereas the DNA furnished D and trimming. The table has about 240,000 clones, approximately 83% seen once. The receptor was derived from a woman aged 40 to 55 with acute COVID-19. The sample was PBMCs or T cells enriched from blood (not recorded which). The chain joins TRBV5-5 to TRBJ2-7, with D perhaps TRBD1 (6 bases). CDR3 sequence reads: CASSLGGPILYEQYF. In DNA, the CDR3 is TGTGCCAGCAGCTTGGGGGGGCCTATCCTCTACGAGCAGTACTTC.